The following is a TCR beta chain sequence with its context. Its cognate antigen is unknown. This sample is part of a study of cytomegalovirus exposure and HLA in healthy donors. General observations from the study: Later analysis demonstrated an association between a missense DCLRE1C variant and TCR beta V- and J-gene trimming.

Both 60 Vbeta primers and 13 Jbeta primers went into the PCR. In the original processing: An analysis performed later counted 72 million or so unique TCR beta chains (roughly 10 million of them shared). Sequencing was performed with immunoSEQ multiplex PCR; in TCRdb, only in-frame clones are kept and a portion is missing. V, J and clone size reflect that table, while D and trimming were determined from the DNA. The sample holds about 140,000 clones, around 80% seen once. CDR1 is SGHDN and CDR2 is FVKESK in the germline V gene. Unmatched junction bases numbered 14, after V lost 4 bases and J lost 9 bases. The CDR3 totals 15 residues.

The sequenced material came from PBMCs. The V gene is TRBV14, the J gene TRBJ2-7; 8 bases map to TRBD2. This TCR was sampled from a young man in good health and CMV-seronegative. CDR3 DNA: TGTGCCAGCAGCCTAGCCGGGACTAGGGGCGCGGGGCAGTACTTC. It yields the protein CASSLAGTRGAGQYF.